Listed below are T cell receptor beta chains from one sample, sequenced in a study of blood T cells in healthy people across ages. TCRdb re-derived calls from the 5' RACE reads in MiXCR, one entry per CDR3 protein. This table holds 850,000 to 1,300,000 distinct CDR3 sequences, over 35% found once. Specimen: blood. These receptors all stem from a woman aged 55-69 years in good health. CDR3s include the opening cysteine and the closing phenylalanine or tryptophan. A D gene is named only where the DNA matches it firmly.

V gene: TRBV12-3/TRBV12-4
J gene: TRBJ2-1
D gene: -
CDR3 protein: CASSFISRNEQFF

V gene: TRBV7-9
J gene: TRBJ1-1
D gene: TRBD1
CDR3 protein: CASSLTGDGTEAFF

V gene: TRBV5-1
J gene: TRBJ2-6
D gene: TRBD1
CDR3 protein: CASSQLNRGSGANVLTF

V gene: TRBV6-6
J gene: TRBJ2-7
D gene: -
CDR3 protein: CASSYSLGLNYEQYF

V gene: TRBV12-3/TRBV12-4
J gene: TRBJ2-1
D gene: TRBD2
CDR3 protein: CASSLAGGPFF

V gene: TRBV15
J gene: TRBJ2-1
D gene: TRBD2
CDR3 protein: CATSRDNPSGIVNEQFF

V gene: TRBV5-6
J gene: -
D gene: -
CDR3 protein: CASRHRGSQGTQYF

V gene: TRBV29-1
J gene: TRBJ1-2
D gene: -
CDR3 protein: CSVLSPGGLGYTF

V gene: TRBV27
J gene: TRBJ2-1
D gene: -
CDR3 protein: CASYVGNEQFF

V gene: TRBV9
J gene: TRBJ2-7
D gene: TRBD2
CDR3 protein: CASSKPGLAAEQYF

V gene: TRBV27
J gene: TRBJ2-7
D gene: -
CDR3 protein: CASSTRQSSYEQYF

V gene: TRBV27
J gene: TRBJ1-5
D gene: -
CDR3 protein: CASSLLGDEAQPQHF

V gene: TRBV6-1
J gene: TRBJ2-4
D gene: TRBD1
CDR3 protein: CASSRDSYIQYF

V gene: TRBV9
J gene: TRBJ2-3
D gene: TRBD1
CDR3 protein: CASSAGGGQGSFDTQYF

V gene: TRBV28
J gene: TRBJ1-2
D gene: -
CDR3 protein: CASSFSDRFYGYTF

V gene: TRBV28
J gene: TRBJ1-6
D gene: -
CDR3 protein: CASTPTGAYNSPLHF

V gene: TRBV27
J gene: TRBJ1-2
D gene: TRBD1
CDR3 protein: CASSLNNTPGQGRYGYTF

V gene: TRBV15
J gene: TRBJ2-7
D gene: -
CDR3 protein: CATSKTNGYEQYF

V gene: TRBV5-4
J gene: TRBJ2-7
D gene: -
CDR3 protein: CASSFALSGTGTYEQYF

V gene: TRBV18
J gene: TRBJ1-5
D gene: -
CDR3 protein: CASSPGHGRPQHF

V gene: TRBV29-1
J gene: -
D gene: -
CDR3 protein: CSVEHNPETQYF

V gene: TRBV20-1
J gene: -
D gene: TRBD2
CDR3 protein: CSAKNPLIPSGSETQYF

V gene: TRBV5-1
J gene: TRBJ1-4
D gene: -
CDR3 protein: CASSSNTATNEKLFF

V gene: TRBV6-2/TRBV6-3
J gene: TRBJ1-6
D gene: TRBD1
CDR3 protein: CASSLTGLNSPLHF

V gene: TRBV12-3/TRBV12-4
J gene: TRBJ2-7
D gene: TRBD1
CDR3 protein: CASSYLDRGKAERYF

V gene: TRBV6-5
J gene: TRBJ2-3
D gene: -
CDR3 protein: CASRVRGNTDTQYF

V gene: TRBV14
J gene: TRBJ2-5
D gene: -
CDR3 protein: CASSRAGSPGTQYF

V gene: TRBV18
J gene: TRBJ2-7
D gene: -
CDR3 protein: CASSPGWAPHVPYEQYF

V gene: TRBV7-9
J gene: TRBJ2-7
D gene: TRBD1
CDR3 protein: CAISRAGQGINEQYF

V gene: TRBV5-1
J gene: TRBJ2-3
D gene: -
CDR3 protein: CASSLGLARTSDTQYF

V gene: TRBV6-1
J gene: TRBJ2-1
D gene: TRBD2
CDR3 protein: CASSEGTSGSQFF

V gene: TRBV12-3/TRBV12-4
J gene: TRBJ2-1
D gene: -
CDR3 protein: CASSPPGLGWNEQFF

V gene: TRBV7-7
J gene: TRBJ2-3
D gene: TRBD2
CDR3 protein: CASSPGTRSDTQYF

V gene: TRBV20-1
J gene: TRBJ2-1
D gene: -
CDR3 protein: CNAEGRSSRSPYNEQFF

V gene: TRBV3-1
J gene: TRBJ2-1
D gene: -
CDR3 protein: CASSQDSVGRYNEQFF

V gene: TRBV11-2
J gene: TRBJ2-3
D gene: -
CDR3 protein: CASSLRVWARSGTDTQYF

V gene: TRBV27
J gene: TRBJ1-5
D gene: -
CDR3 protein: CASSPPGVVPQHF

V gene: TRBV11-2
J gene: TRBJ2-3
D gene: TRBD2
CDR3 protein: CASSLLAGMSNTDTQYF

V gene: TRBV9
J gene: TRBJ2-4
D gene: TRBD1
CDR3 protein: CASSVAPTGGEQYF

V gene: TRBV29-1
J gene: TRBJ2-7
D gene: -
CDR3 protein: CSAHTGNSYEQYF

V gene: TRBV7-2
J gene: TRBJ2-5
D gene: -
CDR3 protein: CASSLEGGRRETQYF

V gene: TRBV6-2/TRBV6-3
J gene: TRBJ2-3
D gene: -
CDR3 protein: CASSTRSDFTDTQYF

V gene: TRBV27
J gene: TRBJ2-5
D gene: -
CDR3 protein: CASSLFWGRGVQETQYF

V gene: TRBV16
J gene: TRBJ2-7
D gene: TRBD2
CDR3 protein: CASSQSAGESYEQYF

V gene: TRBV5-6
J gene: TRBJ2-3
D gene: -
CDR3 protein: CASRWSTDTQYF

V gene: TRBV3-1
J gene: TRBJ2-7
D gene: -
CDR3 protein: CASSQVNGGEQYF

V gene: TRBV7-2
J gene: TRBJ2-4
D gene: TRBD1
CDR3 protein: CASSSGGTGVAKNIQYF

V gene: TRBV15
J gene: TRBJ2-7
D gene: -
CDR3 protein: CATSRDSPGTSSSYEQYF

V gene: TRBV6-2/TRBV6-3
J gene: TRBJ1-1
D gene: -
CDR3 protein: CASSWSLGGTEAFF

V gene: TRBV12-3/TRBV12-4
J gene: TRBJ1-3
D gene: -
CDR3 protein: CASSLWGSGNTIYF

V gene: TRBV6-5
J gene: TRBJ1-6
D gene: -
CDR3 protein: CASSYGVRGSANSPLHF

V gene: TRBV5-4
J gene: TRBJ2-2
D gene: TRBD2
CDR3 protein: CASSSGTRDTGELFF

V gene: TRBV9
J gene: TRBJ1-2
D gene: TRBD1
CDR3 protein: CASSIQDRDYGYTF

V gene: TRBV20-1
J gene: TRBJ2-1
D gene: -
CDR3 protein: CSARVSNEQFF

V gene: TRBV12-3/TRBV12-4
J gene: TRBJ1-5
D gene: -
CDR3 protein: CASSKTDQPQHF

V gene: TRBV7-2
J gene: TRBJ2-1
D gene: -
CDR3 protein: CASSFREWGGEQFF

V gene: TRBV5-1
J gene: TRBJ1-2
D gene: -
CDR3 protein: CASSLLGGGYTF